What follows is one T cell receptor beta chain and its context. The sample is drawn from a study of sequential checkpoint blockade in melanoma. Assay: immunoSEQ multiplex PCR; the TCRdb copy retains only in-frame clones and omits some. The sample has around 12,000 clones, approximately 62% seen once. Germline V gene lookup returns CDR1 SGHTA and CDR2 FQGNSA. The CDR3 contains 14 residues. With V trimmed by 4 bases and J by 7 bases, 5 bases remained unmatched. Treatment in this sample: randomized to nivolumab then ipilimumab (arm A) or the reverse (arm B). The chain joins TRBV7-2 to TRBJ2-7; 12 nucleotides agree with TRBD2. The input for sequencing was CD8+ T cells sorted from blood (inferred from file names), taken from a patient given nivolumab and ipilimumab in sequence. The origin of this receptor is a human donor with melanoma. In DNA, the CDR3 is TGTGCCAGCAGCTCTAGCGGGGGGGCTGGTGAGCAGTACTTC. Translated, it gives CASSSSGGAGEQYF.